The clone carrying this TCR beta chain has a count of ten or more. These data belong to a study of molecular identifiers for immune sequencing clone quantification. TCRdb redid the calling of the PCR reads with MiXCR, one entry per CDR3 protein. The sample includes 85,000 to 130,000 distinct CDR3 sequences, roughly a third seen only once; the top ten take about 4.2%. The sample taken for sequencing was naive CD8+ T cells from blood, with Jurkat cell RNA spiked in. The subset denotes: FACS-sorted CD8+CD4-CCR7+CD45RA+ naive T cells. The TCR comes from a human donor in good health. Some libraries in this study had Jurkat cell RNA spiked in.

The CDR3 DNA sequence: TGTGCCAGCAGCGTAATCGACCAAGAGACCCAGTACTTC. Its translation: CASSVIDQETQYF. This chain connects TRBV9 to TRBJ2-5; D remains ambiguous. The CDR3 contains 13 residues. V lost 1 base, J lost 0 bases, and 4 bases lay in between. Looked up from germline, CDR1 is SGDLS and CDR2 is YYNGEE.